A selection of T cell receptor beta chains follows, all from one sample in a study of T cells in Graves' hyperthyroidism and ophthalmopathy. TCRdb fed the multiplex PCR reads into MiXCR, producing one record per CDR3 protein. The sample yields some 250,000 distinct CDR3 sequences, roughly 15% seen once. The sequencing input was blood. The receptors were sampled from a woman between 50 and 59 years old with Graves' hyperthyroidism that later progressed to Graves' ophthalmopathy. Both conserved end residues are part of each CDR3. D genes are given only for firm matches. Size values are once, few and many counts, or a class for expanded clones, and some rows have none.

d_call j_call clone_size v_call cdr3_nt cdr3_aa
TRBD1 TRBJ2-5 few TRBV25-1 TGTGCCAACACCCCGACAGGGGGCCTGGAGACCCAGTACTTC CANTPTGGLETQYF
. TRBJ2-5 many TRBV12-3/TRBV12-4 TGTGCCAGCAGCTCCCAGGGGACGGGGTTTGAAGAGACCCAGTACTTC CASSSQGTGFEETQYF
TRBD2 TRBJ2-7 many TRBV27 TGTGCCAGCGCCGCGGGACTAGCAACCTACGAGCAGTACTTC CASAAGLATYEQYF
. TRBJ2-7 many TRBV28 TGTGCCAGCAGTTTAAACTTTGGCGCAGGGAGCTCCTACGAGCAGTACTTC CASSLNFGAGSSYEQYF
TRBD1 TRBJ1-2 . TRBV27 TGTGCCAGCAGTTTAAGGGTTGGACAGGGTCGTGGCTACACCTTC CASSLRVGQGRGYTF
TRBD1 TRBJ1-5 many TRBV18 TGTGCCAGCTCCGCGGTGACAGCCGACAGGGGGCGTCAGCCCCAGCATTTT CASSAVTADRGRQPQHF
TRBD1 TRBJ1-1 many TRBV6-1 TGTGCCAGCTTAGCAGGGGGTCGGAACACTGAAGCTTTCTTT CASLAGGRNTEAFF
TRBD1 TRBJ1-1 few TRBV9 TGTGCCAGCAGCGCCTCCGGGACAGCTAACACTGAAGCTTTCTTT CASSASGTANTEAFF
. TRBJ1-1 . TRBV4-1 TGCGCCAGCAGCCAAGTTGGACGGACCAACACTGAAGCTTTCTTT CASSQVGRTNTEAFF
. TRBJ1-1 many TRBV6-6 TGTGCCAGCAGTTACGGGACGAACACTGAAGCTTTCTTT CASSYGTNTEAFF
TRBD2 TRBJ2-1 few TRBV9 TGTGCCAGCAGCCCATGGCGGGAGGGTGCCAATGAGCAGTTCTTC CASSPWREGANEQFF
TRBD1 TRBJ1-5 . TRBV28 TGTGCCAGCACCCGTCGGGACAGGGGGTGGAGAAGCAATCAGCCCCAGCATTTT CASTRRDRGWRSNQPQHF
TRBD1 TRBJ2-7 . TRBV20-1 TGCAGTGCTGGATTTAACAGGGGGCTAGGATACGAGCAGTACTTC CSAGFNRGLGYEQYF
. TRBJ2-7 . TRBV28 TGTGCCAGCAGTTTAATTCTATACGAGCAGTACTTC CASSLILYEQYF
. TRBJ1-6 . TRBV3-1 TGTGCCAGCAGCCAAATAATAGATTCACCCCTCCACTTT CASSQIIDSPLHF